The rows below give T cell receptor beta chains drawn from one sample of a study of blood T cell repertoires in COVID-19. Clones were read by immunoSEQ multiplex PCR, and TCRdb kept only the in-frame ones, dropping some. The profile covers over 350,000 clones, with nearly 90% appearing a single time and roughly 2% taken by the ten largest. Sequenced input: PBMCs or T cells enriched from blood (not recorded which). These receptors all stem from a woman aged 18-29 years with acute COVID-19. Each CDR3 is given with its conserved first and last residue. D genes are given only for firm matches. For some rows the clone size is stated as once, few or many, or as a class when expanded; others skip it.

j_call clone_size d_call v_call cdr3_nt cdr3_aa
TRBJ1-1 . TRBD1 TRBV9 TGTGCCAGCAGCGCCGGGACAGTGGGTGAAGCTTTCTTT CASSAGTVGEAFF
TRBJ2-1 . . TRBV19 TGTGCCAGTAGTACTCGGACTGCGGCGGAATACAATGAGCAGTTCTTC CASSTRTAAEYNEQFF
TRBJ1-1 once . TRBV30 TGTGCCTGGAGTGTAGCCGGGAATGAAGCTTTCTTT CAWSVAGNEAFF
TRBJ1-1 . . TRBV4-1 TGCGCCAGCAGCCGCTTTGTGGCGAACACTGAAGCTTTCTTT CASSRFVANTEAFF
TRBJ2-7 . TRBD1 TRBV11-2 TGTGCCAGCAGCCCGGGACAGGGAAACCTCTACGAGCAGTACTTC CASSPGQGNLYEQYF
TRBJ2-1 . TRBD1 TRBV28 TGTGCCAGCAGTCCGGCGGGACAGGGGCTTAGCAATGAGCAGTTCTTC CASSPAGQGLSNEQFF
TRBJ2-1 . . TRBV10-3 TGTGCCATCAGTGGAGGGGGACTAACCCTGTACAATGAGCAGTTCTTC CAISGGGLTLYNEQFF
TRBJ1-1 once TRBD1 TRBV6-6 TGTGCCAGCAGTTACCCGACAGGGTCCTCTGAAGCTTTCTTT CASSYPTGSSEAFF
TRBJ1-1 . . TRBV28 TGTGCCAGCACTCTGACGGGGAACACTGAAGCTTTCTTT CASTLTGNTEAFF
TRBJ1-4 few TRBD1 TRBV25-1 TGTGCCAGCAGTGTGAACAGGGGGCCCGCGGCTAATGAAAAACTGTTTTTT CASSVNRGPAANEKLFF
TRBJ2-3 . . TRBV9 TGTGCCAGCAGCGTAAGACTAGGCAACACAGATACGCAGTATTTT CASSVRLGNTDTQYF
TRBJ2-7 . TRBD1 TRBV27 TGTGCCAGCAGTTCGCGTCCGGGACAGAGGCAGTACTTC CASSSRPGQRQYF
TRBJ1-3 few . TRBV5-1 TGCGCCAGCAGCGCCGAGACTACTGGAAACACCATATATTTT CASSAETTGNTIYF
TRBJ2-7 few . TRBV12-3/TRBV12-4 TGTGCCAGCAGTCCAACAGGGTTTGGGGAGCAGTACTTC CASSPTGFGEQYF
TRBJ1-6 . TRBD1 TRBV2 TGTGCCAGCAGGGAGGGACAGAACCAGAATTCACCCCTCCACTTT CASREGQNQNSPLHF
TRBJ1-2 . . TRBV19 TGTGCCAGTTCTCCGGAAGGCGGGTTTAGTGGTGGCTACACCTTC CASSPEGGFSGGYTF
TRBJ1-4 . . TRBV15 TGTGCCACCAGCAGTGAAACGCGGGTGGAAAAACTGTTTTTT CATSSETRVEKLFF
TRBJ1-1 . TRBD1 TRBV7-9 TGTGCCAGCAGCTTAGTTTGGGGACAGGGTGGGGCTTTCTTT CASSLVWGQGGAFF
TRBJ2-3 . TRBD2 TRBV4-2 TGTGCCAGCAGCCAAGATCCCCCTAGCGGGGGGGCAGATAGCACAGATACGCAGTATTTT CASSQDPPSGGADSTDTQYF
TRBJ2-1 . . TRBV14 TGTGCCAGCAGCATTAGAAATGAGCAGTTCTTC CASSIRNEQFF
TRBJ2-3 . . TRBV7-3 TGTGCCAGCAGCTTAAGACCTAGCGAAACAGATACGCAGTATTTT CASSLRPSETDTQYF
TRBJ2-1 . . TRBV20-1 TGCAGTGCTAGTCTCCCTAGCTACAATGAGCAGTTCTTC CSASLPSYNEQFF
TRBJ1-2 . . TRBV4-2 TGTGCCAGCAGCCAAGATCCCCAGGGAGGGTCCCTATACACCTTC CASSQDPQGGSLYTF
TRBJ2-1 few TRBD2 TRBV7-2 TGTGCCAGCAGCTTGGGTGAAAGCGGGAGAATATCCGAGCAGTTCTTC CASSLGESGRISEQFF
TRBJ2-7 . . TRBV18 TGTGCCAGCTCACCCCGGGTAAGCGGAGGGTCCTACGAGCAGTACTTC CASSPRVSGGSYEQYF
TRBJ1-4 . TRBD1 TRBV9 TGTGCCAGCAGCGTAGAGGGGGACAGCCTTAATGAAAAACTGTTTTTT CASSVEGDSLNEKLFF
TRBJ1-3 . . TRBV9 TGTGCCAGCAGCCCAGAACAGGGCTCTGGAAACACCATATATTTT CASSPEQGSGNTIYF
TRBJ1-3 . . TRBV7-9 TGTGCCAGCAGCCAACGGGACTCTGGAAACACCATATATTTT CASSQRDSGNTIYF
TRBJ2-5 . TRBD1 TRBV7-2 TGTGCCAGCAGCCTTTACGGGACAGGAGTACAAGAGACCCAGTACTTC CASSLYGTGVQETQYF
TRBJ2-1 . . TRBV6-2/TRBV6-3 TGTGCCAGCAGTTACTCGATATCCGGGGTCAATGAGCAGTTCTTC CASSYSISGVNEQFF
TRBJ2-7 . . TRBV11-2 TGTGCCAGCAGCTTAGCGGGGGACCTCGGTTACTTC CASSLAGDLGYF
TRBJ1-6 few . TRBV5-6 TGTGCCAGCAGCTCGCCGGGGGGTTCACCCCTCCACTTT CASSSPGGSPLHF